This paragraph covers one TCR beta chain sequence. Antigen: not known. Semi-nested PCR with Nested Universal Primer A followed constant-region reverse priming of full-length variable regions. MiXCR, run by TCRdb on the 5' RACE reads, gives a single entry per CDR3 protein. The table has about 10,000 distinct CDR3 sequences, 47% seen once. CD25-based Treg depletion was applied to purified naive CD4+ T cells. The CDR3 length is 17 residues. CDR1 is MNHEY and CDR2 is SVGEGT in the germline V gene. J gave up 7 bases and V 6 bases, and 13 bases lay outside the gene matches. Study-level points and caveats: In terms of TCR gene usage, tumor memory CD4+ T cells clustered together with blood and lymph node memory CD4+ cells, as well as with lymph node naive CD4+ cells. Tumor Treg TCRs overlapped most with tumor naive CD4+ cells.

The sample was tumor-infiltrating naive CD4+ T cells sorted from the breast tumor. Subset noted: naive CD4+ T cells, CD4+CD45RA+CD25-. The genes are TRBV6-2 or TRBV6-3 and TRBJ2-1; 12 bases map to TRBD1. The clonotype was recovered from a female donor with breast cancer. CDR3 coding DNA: TGTGCCAGCAGCCCCGCCCAGCCGGGACAGGGGGCGAATGAGCAGTTCTTC. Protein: CASSPAQPGQGANEQFF.